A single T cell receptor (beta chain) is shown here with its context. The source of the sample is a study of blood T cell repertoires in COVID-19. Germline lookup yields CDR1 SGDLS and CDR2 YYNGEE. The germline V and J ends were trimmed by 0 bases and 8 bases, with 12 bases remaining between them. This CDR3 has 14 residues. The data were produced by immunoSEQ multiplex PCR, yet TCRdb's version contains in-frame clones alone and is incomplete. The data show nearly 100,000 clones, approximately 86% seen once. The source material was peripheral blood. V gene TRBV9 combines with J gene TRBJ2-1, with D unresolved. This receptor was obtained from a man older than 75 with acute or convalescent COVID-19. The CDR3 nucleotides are TGTGCCAGCAGCGTAGCTTCGATAGTTGATGAGCAGTTCTTC. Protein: CASSVASIVDEQFF.